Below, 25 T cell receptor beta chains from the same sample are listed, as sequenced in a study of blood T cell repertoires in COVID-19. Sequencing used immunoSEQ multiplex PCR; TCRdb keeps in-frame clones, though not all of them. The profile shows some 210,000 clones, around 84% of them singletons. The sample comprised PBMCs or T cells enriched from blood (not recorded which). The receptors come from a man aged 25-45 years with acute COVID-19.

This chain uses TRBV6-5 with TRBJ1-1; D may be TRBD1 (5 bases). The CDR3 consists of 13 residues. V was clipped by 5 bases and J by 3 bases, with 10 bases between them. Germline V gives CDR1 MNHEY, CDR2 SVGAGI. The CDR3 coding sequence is TGTGCCAGCAGTACACGGGGGGACACTGAAGCTTTCTTT. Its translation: CASSTRGDTEAFF.

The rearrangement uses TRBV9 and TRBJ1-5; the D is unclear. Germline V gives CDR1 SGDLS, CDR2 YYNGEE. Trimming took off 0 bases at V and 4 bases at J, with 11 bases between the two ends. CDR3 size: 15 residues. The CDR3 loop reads CASSVDAGPNQPQHF. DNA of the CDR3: TGTGCCAGCAGCGTAGATGCAGGTCCGAATCAGCCCCAGCATTTT.

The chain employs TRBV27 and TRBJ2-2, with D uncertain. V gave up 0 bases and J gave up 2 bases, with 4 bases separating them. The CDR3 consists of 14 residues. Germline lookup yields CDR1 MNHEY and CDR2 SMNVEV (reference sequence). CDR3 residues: CASSLSYNTGELFF. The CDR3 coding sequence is TGTGCCAGCAGTTTATCGTATAACACCGGGGAGCTGTTTTTT.

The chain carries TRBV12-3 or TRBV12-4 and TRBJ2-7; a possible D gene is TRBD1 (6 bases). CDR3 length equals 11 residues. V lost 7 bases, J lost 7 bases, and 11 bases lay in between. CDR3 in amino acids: CASTQTGEQYF. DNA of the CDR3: TGTGCCAGCACCCAGACAGGAGAGCAGTACTTC.

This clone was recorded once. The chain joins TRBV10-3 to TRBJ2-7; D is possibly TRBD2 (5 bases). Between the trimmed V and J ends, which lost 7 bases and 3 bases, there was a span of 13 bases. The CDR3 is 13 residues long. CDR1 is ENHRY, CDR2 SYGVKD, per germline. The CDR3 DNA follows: TGTGCCATCAAAGAGGGAATGGACTACGAGCAGTACTTC. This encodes CAIKEGMDYEQYF.

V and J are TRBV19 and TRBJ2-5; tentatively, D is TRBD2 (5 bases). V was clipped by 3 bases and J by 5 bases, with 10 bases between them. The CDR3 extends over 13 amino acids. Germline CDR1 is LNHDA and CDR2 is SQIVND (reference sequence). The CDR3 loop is CASSIAREETQYF. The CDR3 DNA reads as TGTGCCAGTAGTATCGCGAGGGAGGAGACCCAGTACTTC.

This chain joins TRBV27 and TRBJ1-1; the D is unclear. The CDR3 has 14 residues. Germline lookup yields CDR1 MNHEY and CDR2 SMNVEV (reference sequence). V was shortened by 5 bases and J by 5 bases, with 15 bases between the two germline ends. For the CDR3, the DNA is TGTGCCAGCAGTCTGTCCCGTCGAGGGACTGAAGCTTTCTTT. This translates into CASSLSRRGTEAFF.

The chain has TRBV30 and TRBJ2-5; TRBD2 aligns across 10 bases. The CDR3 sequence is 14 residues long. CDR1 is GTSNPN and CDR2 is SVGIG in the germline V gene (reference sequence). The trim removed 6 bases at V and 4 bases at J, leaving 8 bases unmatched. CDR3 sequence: CACPKRGGPETQYF. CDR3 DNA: TGTGCCTGCCCCAAGCGGGGGGGCCCAGAGACCCAGTACTTC.

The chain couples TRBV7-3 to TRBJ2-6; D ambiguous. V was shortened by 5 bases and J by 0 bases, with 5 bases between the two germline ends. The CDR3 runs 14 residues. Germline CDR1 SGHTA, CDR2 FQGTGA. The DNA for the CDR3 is TGTGCCAGCAGCCATAGCTCTGGGGCCAACGTCCTGACTTTC. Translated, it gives CASSHSSGANVLTF.

DNA for the CDR3: TGTGCCAGTAGTGTACCGGGAACCCATTCACCCCTCCACTTT. Translation: CASSVPGTHSPLHF. This chain connects TRBV19 to TRBJ1-6; D is uncertain. V lost 5 bases to trimming and J lost 8 bases, with 13 bases between them. Germline V gene data show CDR1 as LNHDA and CDR2 as SQIVND (reference sequence). The CDR3 spans 14 residues.

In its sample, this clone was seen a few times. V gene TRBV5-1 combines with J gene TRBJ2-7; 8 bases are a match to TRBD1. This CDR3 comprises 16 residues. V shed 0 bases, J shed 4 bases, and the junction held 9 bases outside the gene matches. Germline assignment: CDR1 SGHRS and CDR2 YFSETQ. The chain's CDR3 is CASSLVGGRGRYEQYF. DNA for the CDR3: TGCGCCAGCAGCTTGGTAGGGGGCAGGGGGCGTTACGAGCAGTACTTC.

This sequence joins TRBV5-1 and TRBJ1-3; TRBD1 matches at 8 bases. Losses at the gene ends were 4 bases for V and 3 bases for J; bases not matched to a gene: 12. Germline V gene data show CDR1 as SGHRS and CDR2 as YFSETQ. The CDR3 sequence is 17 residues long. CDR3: CASSPNSQGAHGNTIYF. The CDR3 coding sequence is TGCGCCAGCAGCCCCAACTCGCAGGGGGCGCATGGAAACACCATATATTTT.

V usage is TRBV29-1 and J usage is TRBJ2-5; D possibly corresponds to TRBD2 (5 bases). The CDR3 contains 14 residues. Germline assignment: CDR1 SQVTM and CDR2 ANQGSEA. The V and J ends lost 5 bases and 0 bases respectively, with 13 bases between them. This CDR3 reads CSVSEARYQETQYF. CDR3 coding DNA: TGCAGCGTTTCGGAGGCCCGGTACCAAGAGACCCAGTACTTC.

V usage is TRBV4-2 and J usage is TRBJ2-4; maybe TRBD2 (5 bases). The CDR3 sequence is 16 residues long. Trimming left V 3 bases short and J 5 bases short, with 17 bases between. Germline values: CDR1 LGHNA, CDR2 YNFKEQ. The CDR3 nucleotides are TGTGCCAGCAGCCAGGGTACTAGGCGCGGCGAAAACATTCAGTACTTC. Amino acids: CASSQGTRRGENIQYF.

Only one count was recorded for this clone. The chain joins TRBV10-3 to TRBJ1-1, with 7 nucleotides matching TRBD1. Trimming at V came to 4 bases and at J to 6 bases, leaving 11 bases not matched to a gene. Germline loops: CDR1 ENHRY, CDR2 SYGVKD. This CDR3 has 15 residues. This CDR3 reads CAISAAPDRAAEAFF. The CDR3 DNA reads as TGTGCCATCAGTGCCGCCCCAGACAGGGCGGCTGAAGCTTTCTTT.

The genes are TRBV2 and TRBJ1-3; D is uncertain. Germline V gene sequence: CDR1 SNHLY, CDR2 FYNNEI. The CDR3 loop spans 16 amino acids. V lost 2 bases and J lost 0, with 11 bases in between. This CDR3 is CASSERRSSSGNTIYF. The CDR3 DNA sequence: TGTGCCAGCAGTGAAAGGCGGTCGAGCTCTGGAAACACCATATATTTT.

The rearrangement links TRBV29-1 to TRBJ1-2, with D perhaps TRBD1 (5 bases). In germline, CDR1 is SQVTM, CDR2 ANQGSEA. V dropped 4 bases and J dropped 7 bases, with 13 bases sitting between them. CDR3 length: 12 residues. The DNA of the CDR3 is TGCAGCGTTGGCGCAGGGTATAGTGGCTACACCTTC. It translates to CSVGAGYSGYTF.

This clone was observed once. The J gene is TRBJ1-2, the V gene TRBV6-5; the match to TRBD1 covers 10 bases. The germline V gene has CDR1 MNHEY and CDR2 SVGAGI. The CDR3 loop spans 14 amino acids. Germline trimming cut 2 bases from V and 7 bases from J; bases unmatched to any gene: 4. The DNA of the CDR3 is TGTGCCAGCAGTTACATGACAGGGGGCATTGGCTACACCTTC. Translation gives CASSYMTGGIGYTF.

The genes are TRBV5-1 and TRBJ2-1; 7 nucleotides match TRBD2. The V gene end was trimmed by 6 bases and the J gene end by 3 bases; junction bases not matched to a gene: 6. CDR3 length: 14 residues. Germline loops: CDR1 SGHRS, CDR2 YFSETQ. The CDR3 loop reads CASTARGIYNEQFF. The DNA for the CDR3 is TGCGCCAGCACTGCGCGGGGGATCTACAATGAGCAGTTCTTC.

The CDR3 protein is CATSDLQGGGRETQYF. DNA of the CDR3: TGTGCCACCAGTGATTTGCAAGGGGGGGGCCGGGAGACCCAGTACTTC. V and J are TRBV24-1 and TRBJ2-5; tentatively, D is TRBD2 (7 bases). Germline assignment: CDR1 KGHDR and CDR2 SFDVKD. CDR3 length equals 16 residues. The germline V and J ends were trimmed by 0 bases and 5 bases, with 15 bases remaining between them.

The DNA for the CDR3 is TGTGCCAGCAGCTATAGCGCCATCTACAATGAGCAGTTCTTC. The encoded protein is CASSYSAIYNEQFF. This sequence joins TRBV7-2 and TRBJ2-1; possible D gene TRBD2, 5 bases. Trimming left V 4 bases short and J 3 bases short, with 10 bases between. Germline-derived CDR1 and CDR2 are SGHTA and FQGNSA. The CDR3 spans 14 residues.

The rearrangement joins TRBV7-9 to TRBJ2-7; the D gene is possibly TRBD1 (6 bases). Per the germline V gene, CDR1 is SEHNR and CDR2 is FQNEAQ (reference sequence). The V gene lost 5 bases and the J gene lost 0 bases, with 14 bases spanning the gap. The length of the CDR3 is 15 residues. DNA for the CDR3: TGTGCCAGCAGCCCCCCAGGGGCCCGCTCCTACGAGCAGTACTTC. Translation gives CASSPPGARSYEQYF.

The CDR3 sequence is CASSPDRGRGETQYF. CDR3 in DNA: TGTGCCAGCAGCCCCGACAGGGGGCGAGGGGAGACCCAGTACTTC. The gene calls are TRBV11-2 and TRBJ2-5; the match to TRBD1 covers 10 bases. Germline lookup yields CDR1 SGHAT and CDR2 FQNNGV. CDR3 size: 15 residues. J was trimmed by 5 bases and V by 5 bases; bases with no gene match: 8.

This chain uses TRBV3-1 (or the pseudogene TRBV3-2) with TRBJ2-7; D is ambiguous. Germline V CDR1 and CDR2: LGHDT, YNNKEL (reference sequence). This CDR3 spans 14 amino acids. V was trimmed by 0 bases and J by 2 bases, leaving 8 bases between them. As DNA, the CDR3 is TGTGCCAGCAGCCAAGACAACTTCCCCTACGAGCAGTACTTC. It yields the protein CASSQDNFPYEQYF.

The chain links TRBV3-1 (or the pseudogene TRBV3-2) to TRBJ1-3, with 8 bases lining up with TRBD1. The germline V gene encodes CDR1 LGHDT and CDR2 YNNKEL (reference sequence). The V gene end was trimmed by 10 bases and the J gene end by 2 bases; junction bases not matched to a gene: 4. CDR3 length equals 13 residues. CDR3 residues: CATSDRAGNTIYF. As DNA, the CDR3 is TGTGCCACCTCGGACAGGGCTGGAAACACCATATATTTT.